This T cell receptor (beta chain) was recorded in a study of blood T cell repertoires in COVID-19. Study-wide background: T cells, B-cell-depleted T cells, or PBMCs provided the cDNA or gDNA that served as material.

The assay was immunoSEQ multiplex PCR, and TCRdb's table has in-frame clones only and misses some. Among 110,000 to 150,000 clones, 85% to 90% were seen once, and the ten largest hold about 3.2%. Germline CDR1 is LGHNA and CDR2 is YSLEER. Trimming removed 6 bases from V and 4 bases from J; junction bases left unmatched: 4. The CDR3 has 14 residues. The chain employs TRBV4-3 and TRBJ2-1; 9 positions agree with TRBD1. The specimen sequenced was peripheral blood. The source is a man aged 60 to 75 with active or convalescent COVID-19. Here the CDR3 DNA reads TGCGCCAGCAGATGGGACAGGGAATACAATGAGCAGTTCTTC. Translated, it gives CASRWDREYNEQFF.